The clone carrying this TCR beta chain was found many times. Its antigen is undetermined. This sample was taken from a study of T-cell memory formation after mild COVID-19. Points from the study as a whole: Clones that got smaller from day 15 to 85 had even CD4/CD8, while clones growing later tipped toward CD4+.

TCRdb itself ran the 5' RACE reads through MiXCR, one entry per CDR3 protein. Of 500,000 to 600,000 distinct CDR3 sequences detected, over 15% appear once; the ten largest clones hold 12%. This CDR3 has 14 amino acids. V was pared by 6 bases and J by 0 bases, with 10 bases between. Material for sequencing was PBMCs or a T cell subset sorted from them (not recorded which). The chain combines TRBV12-3 or TRBV12-4 with TRBJ2-3; D uncertain. The source of this sequence is an adult woman who had mild COVID-19 (a few samples of this study predate the infection). Cell type and time point are not known. This chain's CDR3 is CASSLTPSTDTQYF. Here the CDR3 DNA reads TGTGCCAGCAGCCTCACCCCTAGCACAGATACGCAGTATTTT.